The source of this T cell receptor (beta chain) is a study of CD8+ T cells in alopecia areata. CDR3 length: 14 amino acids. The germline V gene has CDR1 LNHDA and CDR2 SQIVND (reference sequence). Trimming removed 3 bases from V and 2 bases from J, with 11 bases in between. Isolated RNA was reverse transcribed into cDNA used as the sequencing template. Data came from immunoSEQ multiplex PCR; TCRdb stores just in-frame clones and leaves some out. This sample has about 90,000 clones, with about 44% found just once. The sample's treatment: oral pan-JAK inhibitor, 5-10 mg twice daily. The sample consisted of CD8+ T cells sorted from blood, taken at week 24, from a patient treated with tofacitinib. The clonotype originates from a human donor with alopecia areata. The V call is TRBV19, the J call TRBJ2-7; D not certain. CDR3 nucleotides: TGTGCCAGTAGTATTTTCGGCGGAACCTACGAGCAGTACTTC. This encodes CASSIFGGTYEQYF.